Listed below are T cell receptor beta chains from one sample, sequenced in a study of blood T cell repertoires in COVID-19. Assay used: immunoSEQ multiplex PCR; TCRdb lists only in-frame clones, some missing. The data show about 58,000 clones, about 89% seen once. The sequencing input was peripheral blood. These receptors came from a woman aged 60 to 75 with active COVID-19. The CDR3 runs from the conserved cysteine through the conserved F or W. A D gene is named only where the DNA matches it firmly. Some rows mark clone size as missing; the rest say once, few, many or name a class of expanded clone.

TRBV3-1/TRBV3-2	TRBJ2-1	-	TRBD2	16	CASSQDPRAGGHEQFF	TGTGCCAGCAGCCAAGATCCCCGAGCGGGGGGGCATGAGCAGTTCTTC
TRBV7-6	TRBJ2-6	-	-	17	CASSAPGHLSGANVLTF	TGTGCCAGCAGCGCCCCGGGACACCTCTCTGGGGCCAACGTCCTGACTTTC
TRBV4-1	TRBJ1-4	-	TRBD1	17	CASSQDLDRVRGEKLFF	TGCGCCAGCAGCCAAGATCTAGACAGGGTCAGGGGTGAAAAACTGTTTTTT
TRBV21-1	TRBJ2-3	-	-	16	CASSMRLAGNTDTQYF	TGTGCCAGCAGCATGAGGCTAGCGGGGAATACAGATACGCAGTATTTT
TRBV19	TRBJ2-3	-	TRBD1	14	CASSQTGMPDTQYF	TGTGCCAGTAGTCAGACAGGGATGCCAGATACGCAGTATTTT
TRBV15	TRBJ1-2	-	TRBD1	13	CATSRGQGLGYTF	TGTGCCACCAGCAGAGGACAGGGCCTCGGCTACACCTTC
TRBV11-2	TRBJ1-4	-	TRBD1	14	CASSSQGAGEKLFF	TGTGCCAGCAGCTCACAGGGGGCGGGTGAAAAACTGTTTTTT
TRBV5-1	TRBJ1-2	-	-	14	CASSLGGSEDGYTF	TGCGCCAGCAGCTTGGGGGGTTCGGAGGATGGCTACACCTTC
TRBV5-1	TRBJ1-4	-	-	14	CASSFGEANEKLFF	TGCGCCAGCAGCTTCGGGGAGGCTAATGAAAAACTGTTTTTT
TRBV7-2	TRBJ2-3	-	TRBD2	15	CASSLSGGDTDTQYF	TGTGCCAGCAGCTTAAGCGGGGGGGACACAGATACGCAGTATTTT
TRBV4-2	TRBJ2-1	few	TRBD2	15	CASSQDGEGHNEQFF	TGTGCCAGCAGCCAAGATGGGGAGGGTCACAATGAGCAGTTCTTC
TRBV5-6	TRBJ2-5	-	-	13	CASSFRGPETQYF	TGTGCCAGCAGCTTCAGGGGCCCGGAGACCCAGTACTTC
TRBV9	TRBJ1-2	-	TRBD1	17	CASSAGTAPLANYGYTF	TGTGCCAGCAGCGCAGGGACAGCCCCTTTAGCTAACTATGGCTACACCTTC
TRBV27	TRBJ1-6	-	-	15	CASSGVTGRNSPLHF	TGTGCCAGCAGTGGGGTGACAGGAAGAAATTCACCCCTCCACTTT
TRBV4-2	TRBJ1-5	few	TRBD1	15	CASSQDGTANQPQHF	TGTGCCAGCAGCCAAGATGGGACAGCGAATCAGCCCCAGCATTTT
TRBV28	TRBJ1-5	-	-	16	CASSQPTGFSEQPQHF	TGTGCCAGCAGCCAACCCACGGGGTTCAGTGAGCAGCCCCAGCATTTT
TRBV28	TRBJ2-3	-	-	12	CASSSGGHTQYF	TGTGCCAGCAGCTCTGGAGGGCATACGCAGTATTTT
TRBV10-3	TRBJ2-2	-	TRBD1	15	CAISPTGGLTGELFF	TGTGCCATCAGTCCGACAGGGGGCTTAACCGGGGAGCTGTTTTTT
TRBV5-5	TRBJ1-5	-	-	13	CASSRRGGDPQHF	TGTGCCAGCAGCAGAAGGGGGGGCGATCCCCAGCATTTT
TRBV5-1	TRBJ1-2	-	TRBD1	15	CASSLGQGGGYGYTF	TGCGCCAGCAGCCTAGGACAGGGAGGGGGCTATGGCTACACCTTC
TRBV7-9	TRBJ1-2	-	-	12	CASSLSGKGYTF	TGTGCCAGCAGCTTAAGCGGGAAGGGCTACACCTTC
TRBV7-2	TRBJ2-1	-	TRBD2	16	CASSWKFLAGRNEQFF	TGTGCCAGCAGCTGGAAATTCCTAGCGGGGAGAAATGAGCAGTTCTTC
TRBV20-1	TRBJ1-2	-	-	15	CSASQSGNFVDGYTF	TGCAGTGCTAGTCAGTCGGGGAACTTCGTCGATGGCTACACCTTC